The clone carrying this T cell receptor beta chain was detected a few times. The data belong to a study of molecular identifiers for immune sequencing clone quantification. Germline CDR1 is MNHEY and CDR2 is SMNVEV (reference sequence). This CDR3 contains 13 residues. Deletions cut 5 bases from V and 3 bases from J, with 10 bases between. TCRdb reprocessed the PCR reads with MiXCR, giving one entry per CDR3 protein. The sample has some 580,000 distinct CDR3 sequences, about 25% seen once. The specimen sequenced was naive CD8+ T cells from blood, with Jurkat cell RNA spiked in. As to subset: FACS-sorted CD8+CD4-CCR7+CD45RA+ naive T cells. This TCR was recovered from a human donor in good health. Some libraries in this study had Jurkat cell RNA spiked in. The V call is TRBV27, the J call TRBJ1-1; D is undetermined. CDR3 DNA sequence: TGTGCCAGCAGTCCCCAGAGGGACACTGAAGCTTTCTTT. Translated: CASSPQRDTEAFF.